Shown below are 27 T cell receptor beta chains from a single sample sequenced in a study of early T cells in non-severe SARS-CoV-2 infection. TCRdb reanalysed the 5' RACE reads using MiXCR and keeps one entry per CDR3 protein. This sample yields 75,000 to 90,000 distinct CDR3 sequences, of which 5% to 6.5% are seen a single time; less than 8% belongs to the top ten. Sequenced: whole blood. The receptors come from an adult who was a healthcare worker with PCR-confirmed SARS-CoV-2 infection or an uninfected control (not recorded which).

The V and J genes are TRBV29-1 and TRBJ2-3, with TRBD1 matching over 7 bases. The J segment lost 4 bases and the V segment lost 3 bases, leaving 7 bases of the junction unmatched. The germline CDR1 and CDR2 sequences are SQVTM and ANQGSEA. The length of the CDR3 is 14 residues. The CDR3 region is CSVDKDRSSDTQYF. CDR3 bases: TGCAGCGTTGACAAGGACAGGAGTTCAGATACGCAGTATTTT.

This clonotype came up a few times. V is TRBV27 and J is TRBJ2-1; the D gene could be TRBD1 or TRBD2 (5 bases each). The V gene's germline CDR1 is MNHEY and CDR2 SMNVEV (reference sequence). The V end lost 3 bases, the J end lost 15 bases, and 21 bases lay between the germline ends. CDR3 size: 14 residues. CDR3 coding DNA: TGTGCCAGCAGTTTTGCAGAAGGGGAGACCTTGATGTTCTTC. Protein: CASSFAEGETLMFF.

In this sample, this clonotype turned up many times. V gene TRBV6-1 combines with J gene TRBJ2-7; no reliable D call. The germline V gene has CDR1 MNHNS and CDR2 SASEGT. The CDR3 extends over 11 amino acids. Between the trimmed V and J ends, which lost 8 bases and 3 bases, there was a span of 8 bases. CDR3 nucleotides: TGTGCCAGCGTCATCTACTACGAGCAGTACTTC. Amino acids: CASVIYYEQYF.

The chain has TRBV7-9 and TRBJ2-3; a weak D match, TRBD2 (5 bases). CDR3 length equals 15 residues. Per germline, CDR1 SEHNR and CDR2 FQNEAQ (reference sequence). V lost 5 bases and J 0 bases, leaving 12 bases between the germline ends. The CDR3, as DNA: TGTGCCAGCAGCCTCAGCGGACCCAGCACAGATACGCAGTATTTT. Amino acid sequence: CASSLSGPSTDTQYF.

The V gene is TRBV7-9, the J gene TRBJ2-3; 10 bases map to TRBD2. Germline V lookup: CDR1 SEHNR, CDR2 FQNEAQ (reference sequence). The length of the CDR3 is 17 residues. V shed 4 bases, J shed 0 bases, and the junction held 7 bases outside the gene matches. DNA for the CDR3: TGTGCCAGCAGCTCCACGAAGACTAGCGGGAGCACAGATACGCAGTATTTT. Amino acid sequence: CASSSTKTSGSTDTQYF.

The table lists this clonotype with a few counts. This chain connects TRBV29-1 to TRBJ2-1; D may be TRBD1 or TRBD2 (5 bases each). This CDR3 contains 12 residues. V dropped 3 bases and J dropped 7 bases, with 10 bases sitting between them. The V gene's germline CDR1 is SQVTM and CDR2 ANQGSEA. The CDR3 loop is CSVEGVQNEQFF. As DNA, the CDR3 is TGCAGCGTTGAGGGGGTCCAAAATGAGCAGTTCTTC.

This clonotype was counted only a few times. This may stem from a read error, because a much larger clone lies one nucleotide away. The CDR3 region has the DNA TGCAGCGTTGATCAGGGACCCAATCAGCCCCAGCATTTT. Protein product: CSVDQGPNQPQHF. V gene TRBV29-1 combines with J gene TRBJ1-5, with D perhaps matching TRBD1 (5 bases). The V gene's germline CDR1 is SQVTM and CDR2 ANQGSEA. CDR3 length equals 13 residues. V dropped 3 bases and J dropped 3 bases, with 9 bases sitting between them. Complete variable domain (other parts from reference TRBV29-1 and TRBJ1-5): SAVISQKPSRDICQRGTSLTIQCQVDSQVTMMFWYRQQPGQSLTLIATANQGSEATYESGFVIDKFPISRPNLTFSTLTVSNMSPEDSSIYLCSVDQGPNQPQHFGDGTRLSIL.

There are many counts of this clonotype. The chain links TRBV7-8 to TRBJ2-3; tentatively, D is TRBD1 or TRBD2 (6 bases each). The CDR3 extends over 12 amino acids. Germline loops: CDR1 SGHVS, CDR2 FQNEAQ. The ends were cut back, 1 base at V and 15 bases at J, with 14 bases in the middle. The CDR3 DNA is TGTGCCAGCAGCTTAGGGACCGGGGGCGAATATTTT. Its translation: CASSLGTGGEYF.

This clonotype was seen at least ten times. The chain has TRBV5-1 and TRBJ1-1; no reliable D call. Germline values: CDR1 SGHRS, CDR2 YFSETQ. V dropped 0 bases and J dropped 4 bases, with 10 bases sitting between them. This CDR3 comprises 14 residues. The CDR3 protein is CASSLGWESTEAFF. CDR3 DNA sequence: TGCGCCAGCAGCTTGGGATGGGAATCCACTGAAGCTTTCTTT.

This clonotype was seen repeatedly, ten times or more. The gene calls are TRBV7-9 and TRBJ1-3; D uncertain. CDR3 size: 11 residues. Germline V lookup: CDR1 SEHNR, CDR2 FQNEAQ (reference sequence). Between the trimmed V and J ends, which lost 11 bases and 1 base, there was a span of 6 bases. The CDR3 region is CAPESGNTIYF. Here the CDR3 DNA reads TGTGCCCCGGAGTCTGGAAACACCATATATTTT. Full variable domain (remainder filled in from reference TRBV7-9 and TRBJ1-3): DTGVSQNPRHKITKRGQNVTFRCDPISEHNRLYWYRQTLGQGPEFLTYFQNEAQLEKSRLLSDRFSAERPKGSFSTLEIQRTEQGDSAMYLCAPESGNTIYFGEGSWLTVV.

The chain links TRBV7-2 to TRBJ1-2; 7 bases align to TRBD1. This CDR3 is built from 14 residues. J gave up 6 bases and V 4 bases, and 8 bases lay outside the gene matches. Germline lookup yields CDR1 SGHTA and CDR2 FQGNSA. The CDR3 reads CASSYRGRTDGYTF. The CDR3 nucleotides read TGTGCCAGCAGCTACAGGGGACGAACTGATGGCTACACCTTC.

This clonotype was detected a few times. The rearrangement joins TRBV20-1 to TRBJ2-5; no reliable D call. Germline V lookup: CDR1 DFQATT, CDR2 SNEGSKA (reference sequence). Trimming stripped 3 bases from V and 5 bases from J, with 7 bases between. The CDR3 totals 11 residues. CDR3 sequence: CSASPTETQYF. The CDR3 DNA reads TGCAGTGCTAGTCCTACGGAGACCCAGTACTTC.

This clonotype was seen only a few times. V usage is TRBV7-6 and J usage is TRBJ2-7; possible D gene TRBD2, 6 bases. Germline lookup yields CDR1 SGHVS and CDR2 FNYEAQ. The V end lost 5 bases, the J end lost 7 bases, and 18 bases lay between the germline ends. The CDR3 consists of 14 residues. The CDR3 nucleotides read TGTGCCAGCAGCCCCCGGCGGGGCGAGGGGGAGCAGTACTTC. This codes for CASSPRRGEGEQYF.

This clonotype has more than one count but fewer than ten. V usage is TRBV10-1 and J usage is TRBJ2-5; possibly TRBD1 for D (6 bases). The CDR3 length is 15 residues. V was pared by 3 bases and J by 2 bases, with 13 bases between. CDR1 is WNHNN and CDR2 is SYGVQD in the germline V gene (reference sequence). The CDR3 DNA sequence: TGCGCCAGCAGTGATCAGGGGATGTCTCAAGAGACCCAGTACTTC. Amino acids: CASSDQGMSQETQYF.

The DNA of the CDR3 is TGCGCCAGCAGCTTGGTAGGCGCAGCTCTCACAGATACGCAGTATTTT. It codes for CASSLVGAALTDTQYF. The rearrangement links TRBV5-1 to TRBJ2-3; unclear D gene. The germline V gene has CDR1 SGHRS and CDR2 YFSETQ. Trimming pared 0 bases from V and 2 bases from J, leaving 13 bases between. The CDR3 spans 16 residues. The full variable domain, completed using reference TRBV5-1 and TRBJ2-3, is KAGVTQTPRYLIKTRGQQVTLSCSPISGHRSVSWYQQTPGQGLQFLFEYFSETQRNKGNFPGRFSGRQFSNSRSEMNVSTLELGDSALYLCASSLVGAALTDTQYFGPGTRLTVL.

This clonotype has just a few counts. CDR3 DNA sequence: TGTGCCAGCAGTTTTTATACAGGGGTCTTCTCTGGGGCCAACGTCCTGACTTTC. It translates to CASSFYTGVFSGANVLTF. V and J are TRBV12-3 or TRBV12-4 and TRBJ2-6, with TRBD1 matching 7 bases. With 3 bases clipped from V and 0 bases from J, the junction kept 8 bases outside the gene matches. This CDR3 spans 18 amino acids.

This clonotype has just a few counts. The V gene is TRBV12-3 or TRBV12-4, the J gene TRBJ1-6; TRBD1 might be the D (6 bases). Between the trimmed V and J ends, which lost 5 bases and 13 bases, there was a span of 15 bases. CDR3 length: 13 amino acids. The CDR3 loop is CASSPGGGDPLHF. DNA for the CDR3: TGTGCCAGCAGTCCCGGTGGGGGCGATCCCCTCCACTTT.

This clonotype was picked up a small number of times. This chain connects TRBV6-6 to TRBJ2-2; TRBD1 agrees at 7 bases. Germline lookup yields CDR1 MNHNY and CDR2 SVGAGI (reference sequence). The CDR3 is 14 residues long. J was trimmed by 6 bases and V by 9 bases; bases with no gene match: 10. The CDR3 nucleotides read TGTGCCAGTAACCGGGACAGTCGTCCCGGGGAGCTGTTTTTT. This encodes CASNRDSRPGELFF.

This clonotype was counted at least ten times. The chain has TRBV20-1 and TRBJ2-7; D perhaps matches TRBD2 (5 bases). CDR3 size: 13 residues. Germline CDR1 DFQATT, CDR2 SNEGSKA (reference sequence). V lost 0 bases to trimming and J lost 4 bases, with 10 bases between them. The CDR3 nucleotides are TGCAGTGCTAGAGATACACGGGGTTACGAGCAGTACTTC. Protein sequence: CSARDTRGYEQYF.

The chain recombines TRBV12-3 or TRBV12-4 with TRBJ1-2; D remains unclear. V gave up 3 bases and J gave up 2 bases, with 7 bases separating them. This CDR3 is 13 amino acids long. The CDR3 protein is CASSFPQNYGYTF. CDR3 sequence (DNA): TGTGCCAGCAGTTTCCCCCAGAACTATGGCTACACCTTC.

This clonotype was recorded at least ten times. The genes are TRBV3-1 and TRBJ2-7; no definite D call. The length of the CDR3 is 13 residues. Between the trimmed V and J ends, which lost 0 bases and 9 bases, there was a span of 12 bases. Germline V gives CDR1 LGHDT, CDR2 YNNKEL (reference sequence). CDR3 region: CASSQDSAFVQYF. The CDR3 nucleotides read TGTGCCAGCAGCCAAGATTCGGCGTTCGTGCAGTACTTC.

This clonotype was detected a few times. In DNA, the CDR3 is TGCAGCGTTACCCAAACTAGCGGGAGGTACGAGCAGTACTTC. Its protein is CSVTQTSGRYEQYF. J is TRBJ2-7 and V is TRBV29-1; TRBD2 aligns across 12 bases. J lost 4 bases, V lost 5 bases, and 6 bases had no gene match. Germline CDR1 is SQVTM and CDR2 is ANQGSEA. CDR3 length: 14 amino acids.

This clonotype was observed at least ten times. The chain has TRBV6-1 and TRBJ1-1; weak D call: TRBD1 (6 bases). Per the germline V gene, CDR1 is MNHNS and CDR2 is SASEGT. This CDR3 comprises 15 residues. Trimming stripped 7 bases from V and 0 bases from J, with 15 bases between. DNA of the CDR3: TGTGCCAGCACCCGACCGGACAGCCTGAACACTGAAGCTTTCTTT. Residues: CASTRPDSLNTEAFF.

This clonotype is termed medium-sized (0.01 to 0.1%). The chain carries TRBV6-5 and TRBJ1-5, with TRBD1 matching 7 bases. V trimming: 4 bases; J trimming: 5 bases; junction bases outside the gene matches: 5. Germline assignment: CDR1 MNHEY and CDR2 SVGAGI. The CDR3 runs 14 residues. For the CDR3, the DNA is TGTGCCAGCAGTTTTGTCAGGGGGGATCAGCCCCAGCATTTT. This sequence encodes CASSFVRGDQPQHF.

This clonotype was seen at least ten times. The chain employs TRBV20-1 and TRBJ1-2, with D unclear. Between the trimmed V and J ends, which lost 7 bases and 2 bases, there was a span of 17 bases. Germline assignment: CDR1 DFQATT and CDR2 SNEGSKA (reference sequence). The CDR3 consists of 14 residues. This CDR3 reads CSGTGGDLNYGYTF. The CDR3 bases are TGCAGTGGCACCGGAGGTGACTTGAACTATGGCTACACCTTC.

This clonotype has only one observation. The V gene is TRBV7-8, the J gene TRBJ1-2; D is possibly TRBD1 (6 bases). Germline-derived CDR1 and CDR2 are SGHVS and FQNEAQ. The CDR3 length is 14 residues. Trimming removed 1 base at V and 7 bases at J, with 13 bases between. Here the CDR3 reads CASSLVGAGSGYTF. The DNA of the CDR3 is TGTGCCAGCAGCTTAGTGGGGGCCGGCTCTGGCTACACCTTC.

The table lists this clonotype with many counts. This chain uses TRBV2 with TRBJ1-1, with a weak D call TRBD1 (5 bases). Per germline, CDR1 SNHLY and CDR2 FYNNEI. The V end lost 3 bases, the J end lost 5 bases, and 13 bases lay between the germline ends. The CDR3 is made up of 14 amino acids. CDR3 in amino acids: CASSDDGARTEAFF. CDR3 DNA: TGTGCCAGCAGTGATGACGGGGCTCGGACTGAAGCTTTCTTT.